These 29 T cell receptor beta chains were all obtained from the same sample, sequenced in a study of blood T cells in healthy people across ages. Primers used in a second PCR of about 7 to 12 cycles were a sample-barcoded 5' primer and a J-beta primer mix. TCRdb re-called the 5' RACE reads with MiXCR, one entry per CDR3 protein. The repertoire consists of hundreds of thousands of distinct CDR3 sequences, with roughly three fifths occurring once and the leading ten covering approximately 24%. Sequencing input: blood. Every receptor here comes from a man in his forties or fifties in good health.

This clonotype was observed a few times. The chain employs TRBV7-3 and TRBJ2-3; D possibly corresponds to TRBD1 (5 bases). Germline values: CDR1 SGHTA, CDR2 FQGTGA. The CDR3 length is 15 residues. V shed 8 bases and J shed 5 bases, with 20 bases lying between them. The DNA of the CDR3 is TGTGCCAGCGCCCGGCTCCAGGGTCCCGTAGATACGCAGTATTTT. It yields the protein CASARLQGPVDTQYF.

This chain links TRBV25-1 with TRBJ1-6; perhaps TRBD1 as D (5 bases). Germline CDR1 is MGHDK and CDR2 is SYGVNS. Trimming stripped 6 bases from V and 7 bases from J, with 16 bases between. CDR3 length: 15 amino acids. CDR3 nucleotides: TGTGCCAGCAGGATGCTTGACAGTAACAATTCACCCCTCCACTTT. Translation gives CASRMLDSNNSPLHF.

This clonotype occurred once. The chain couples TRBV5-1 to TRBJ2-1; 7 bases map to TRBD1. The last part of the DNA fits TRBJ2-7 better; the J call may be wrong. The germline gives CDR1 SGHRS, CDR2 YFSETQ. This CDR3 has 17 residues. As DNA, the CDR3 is TGCGCCAGCAGCGCGTCGGGACAGCTTTTCTCCTACAATGAGCAGTACTTC. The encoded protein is CASSASGQLFSYNEQYF.

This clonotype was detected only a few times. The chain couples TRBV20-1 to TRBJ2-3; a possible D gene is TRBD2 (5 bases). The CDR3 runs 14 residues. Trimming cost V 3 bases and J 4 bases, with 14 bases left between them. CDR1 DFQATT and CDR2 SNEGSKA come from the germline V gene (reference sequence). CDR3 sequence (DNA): TGCAGTGCTAGGGGAGCGGTTGACCCAGATACGCAGTATTTT. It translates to CSARGAVDPDTQYF.

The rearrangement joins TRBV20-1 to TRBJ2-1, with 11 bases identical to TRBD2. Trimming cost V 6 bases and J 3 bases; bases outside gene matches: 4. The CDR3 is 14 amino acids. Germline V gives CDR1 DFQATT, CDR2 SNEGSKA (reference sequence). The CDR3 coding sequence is TGCAGTGCGATTACTAGCGGGAGCTACAATGAGCAGTTCTTC. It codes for CSAITSGSYNEQFF.

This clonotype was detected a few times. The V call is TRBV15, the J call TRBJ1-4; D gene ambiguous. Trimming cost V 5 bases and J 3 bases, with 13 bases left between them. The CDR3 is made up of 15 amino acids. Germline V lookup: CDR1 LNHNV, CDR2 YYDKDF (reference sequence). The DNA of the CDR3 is TGTGCCACCAGCGGGAAGAGAAAAGCTAATGAAAAACTGTTTTTT. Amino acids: CATSGKRKANEKLFF. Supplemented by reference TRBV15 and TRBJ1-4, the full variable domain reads DAMVIQNPRYQVTQFGKPVTLSCSQTLNHNVMYWYQQKSSQAPKLLFHYYDKDFNNEADTPDNFQSRRPNTSFCFLDIRSPGLGDTAMYLCATSGKRKANEKLFFGSGTQLSVL.

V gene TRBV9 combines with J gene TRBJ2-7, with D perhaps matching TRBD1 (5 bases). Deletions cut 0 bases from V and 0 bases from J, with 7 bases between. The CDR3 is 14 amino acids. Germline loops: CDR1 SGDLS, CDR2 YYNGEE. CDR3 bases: TGTGCCAGCAGCGTAGCGGACAACTCCTACGAGCAGTACTTC. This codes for CASSVADNSYEQYF.

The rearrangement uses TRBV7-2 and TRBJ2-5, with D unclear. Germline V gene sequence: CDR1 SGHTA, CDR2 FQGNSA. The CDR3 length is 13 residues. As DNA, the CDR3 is TGTGCAGGCAGCTTAGTTCGAGTCGGTGAGCAGTACTTC. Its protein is CAGSLVRVGEQYF. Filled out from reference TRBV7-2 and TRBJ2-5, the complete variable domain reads GAGVSQSPSNKVTEKGKDVELRCDPISGHTALYWYRQSLGQGLEFLIYFQGNSAPDKSGLPSDRFSAERTGGSVSTLTIQRTQQEDSAVYLCAGSLVRVGEQYFGPGTRLLVL.

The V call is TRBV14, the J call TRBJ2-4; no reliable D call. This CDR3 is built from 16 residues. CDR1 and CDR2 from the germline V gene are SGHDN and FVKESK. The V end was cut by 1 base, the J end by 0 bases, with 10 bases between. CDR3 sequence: CASSQGWLVAKNIQYF. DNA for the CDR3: TGTGCCAGCAGCCAAGGTTGGCTCGTAGCCAAAAACATTCAGTACTTC.

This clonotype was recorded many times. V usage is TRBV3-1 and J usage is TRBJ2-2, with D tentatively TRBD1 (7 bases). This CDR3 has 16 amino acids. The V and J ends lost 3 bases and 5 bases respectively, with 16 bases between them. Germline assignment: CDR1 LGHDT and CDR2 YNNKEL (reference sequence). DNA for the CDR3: TGTGCCAGCAGCCAGGAGGGGGCGTTCAGGACCGGGGAGCTGTTTTTT. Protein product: CASSQEGAFRTGELFF.

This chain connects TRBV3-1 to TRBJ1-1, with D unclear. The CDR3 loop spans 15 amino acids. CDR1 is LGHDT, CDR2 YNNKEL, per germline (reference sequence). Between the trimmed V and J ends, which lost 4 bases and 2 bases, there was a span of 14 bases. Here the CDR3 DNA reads TGTGCCAGCAGCCCAGTGAGAGCTATTAACACTGAAGCTTTCTTT. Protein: CASSPVRAINTEAFF.

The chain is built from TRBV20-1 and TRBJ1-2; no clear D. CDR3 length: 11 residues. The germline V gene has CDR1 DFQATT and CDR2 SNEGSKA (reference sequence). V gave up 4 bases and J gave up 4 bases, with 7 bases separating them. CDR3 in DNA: TGCAGTGCTAAGGTGATCTATGGCTACACCTTC. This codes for CSAKVIYGYTF.

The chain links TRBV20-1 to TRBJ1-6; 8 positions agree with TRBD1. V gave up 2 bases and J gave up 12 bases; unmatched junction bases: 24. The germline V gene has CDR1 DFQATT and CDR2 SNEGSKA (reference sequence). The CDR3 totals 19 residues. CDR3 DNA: TGCAGTGCTAGACTCTTTGGGAAAAAAAGACAGGGGACTTTTATACCCCTCCACTTT. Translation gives CSARLFGKKRQGTFIPLHF.

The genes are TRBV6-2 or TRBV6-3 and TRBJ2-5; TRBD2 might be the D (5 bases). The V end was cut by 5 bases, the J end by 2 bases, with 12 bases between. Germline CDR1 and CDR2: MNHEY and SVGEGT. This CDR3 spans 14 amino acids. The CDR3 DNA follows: TGTGCCAGCAGTGGGAGACGCCTACAAGAGACCCAGTACTTC. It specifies CASSGRRLQETQYF.

CDR3 DNA sequence: TGTGCCGGAACGGGACTACAAGAGACCCCGTACTTC. It yields the protein CAGTGLQETPYF. V is TRBV7-9 and J is TRBJ2-7; 7 bases match TRBD2. The germline V gene has CDR1 SEHNR and CDR2 FQNEAQ (reference sequence). V dropped 11 bases and J dropped 12; count of bases not matched to a gene: 16. CDR3 length equals 12 residues.

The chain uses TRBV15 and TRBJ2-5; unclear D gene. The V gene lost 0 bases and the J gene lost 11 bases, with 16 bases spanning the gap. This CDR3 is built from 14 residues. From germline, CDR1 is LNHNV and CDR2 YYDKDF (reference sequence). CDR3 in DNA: TGTGCCACCAGCAGAGATTTAGTCGGTGATGAGCAGTACTTC. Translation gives CATSRDLVGDEQYF.

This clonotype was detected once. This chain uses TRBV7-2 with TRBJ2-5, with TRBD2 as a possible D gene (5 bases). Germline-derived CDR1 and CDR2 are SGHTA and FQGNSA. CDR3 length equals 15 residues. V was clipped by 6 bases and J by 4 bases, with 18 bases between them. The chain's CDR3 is CASSIPRAAGETQYF. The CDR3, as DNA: TGTGCCAGCAGTATCCCGAGGGCCGCTGGAGAGACCCAGTACTTC.

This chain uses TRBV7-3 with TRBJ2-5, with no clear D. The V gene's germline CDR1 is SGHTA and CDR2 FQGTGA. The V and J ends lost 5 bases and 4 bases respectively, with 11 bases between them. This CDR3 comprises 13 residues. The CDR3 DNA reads TGTGCCAGCAGCCCCAACGGTGTAGAGACCCAGTACTTC. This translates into CASSPNGVETQYF.

CDR3 in DNA: TGTGCCAGCTCCGGGTCAGATACGCAGTATTTT. Translating gives CASSGSDTQYF. The rearrangement joins TRBV28 to TRBJ2-3; D is unresolved. The germline gives CDR1 MDHEN, CDR2 SYDVKM. With 8 bases removed from V and 4 bases from J, the gap between germline ends came to 7 bases. The CDR3 is 11 amino acids. The variable domain in full, completed from reference TRBV28 and TRBJ2-3, reads DVKVTQSSRYLVKRTGEKVFLECVQDMDHENMFWYRQDPGLGLRLIYFSYDVKMKEKGDIPEGYSVSREKKERFSLILESASTNQTSMYLCASSGSDTQYFGPGTRLTVL.

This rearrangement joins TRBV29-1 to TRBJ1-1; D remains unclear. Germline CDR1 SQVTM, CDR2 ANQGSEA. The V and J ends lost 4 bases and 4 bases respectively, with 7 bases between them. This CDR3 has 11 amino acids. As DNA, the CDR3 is TGCAGCGTTGTATTCGGCACTGAAGCTTTCTTT. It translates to CSVVFGTEAFF.

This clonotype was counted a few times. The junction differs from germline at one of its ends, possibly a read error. The CDR3 spells CASSYRDKYQETRYF. In nucleotides, the CDR3 is TGTGCCAGCAGTTATCGGGACAAGTACCAAGAGACCCGGTACTTC. The chain combines TRBV6-6 with TRBJ2-5, with TRBD1 as a possible D gene (6 bases). There are 15 residues in the CDR3. Germline-derived CDR1 and CDR2 are MNHNY and SVGAGI (reference sequence).

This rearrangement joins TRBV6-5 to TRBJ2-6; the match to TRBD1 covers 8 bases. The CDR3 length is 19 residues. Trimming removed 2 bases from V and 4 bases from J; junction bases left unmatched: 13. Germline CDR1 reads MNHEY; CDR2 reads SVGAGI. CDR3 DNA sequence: TGTGCCAGCAGTTACGACCGCCGGGACAGGCTGTCCGGGGCCAACGTCCTGACTTTC. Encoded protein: CASSYDRRDRLSGANVLTF.

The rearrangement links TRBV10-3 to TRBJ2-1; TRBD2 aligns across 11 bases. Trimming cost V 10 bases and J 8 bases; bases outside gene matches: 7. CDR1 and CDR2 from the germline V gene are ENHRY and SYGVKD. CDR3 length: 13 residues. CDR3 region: CATSTSGAHEQFF. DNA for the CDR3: TGTGCCACCTCGACTAGCGGGGCCCATGAGCAGTTCTTC.

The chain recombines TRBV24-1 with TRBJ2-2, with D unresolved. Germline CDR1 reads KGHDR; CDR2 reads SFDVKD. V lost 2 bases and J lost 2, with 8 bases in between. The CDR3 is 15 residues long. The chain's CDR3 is CATSDWKRNTGELFF. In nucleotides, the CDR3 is TGTGCCACCAGTGATTGGAAGAGAAACACCGGGGAGCTGTTTTTT.

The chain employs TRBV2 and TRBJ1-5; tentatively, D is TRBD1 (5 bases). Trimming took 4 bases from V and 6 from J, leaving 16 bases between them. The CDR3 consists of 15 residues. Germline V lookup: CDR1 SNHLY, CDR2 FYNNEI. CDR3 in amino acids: CASSVQAILGQPQHF. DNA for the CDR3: TGTGCCAGCAGTGTACAGGCGATTTTGGGTCAGCCCCAGCATTTT.

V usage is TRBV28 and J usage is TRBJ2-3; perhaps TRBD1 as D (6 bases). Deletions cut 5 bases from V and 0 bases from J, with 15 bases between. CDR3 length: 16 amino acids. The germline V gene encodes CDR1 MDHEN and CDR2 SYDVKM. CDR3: CASSPFHRESTDTQYF. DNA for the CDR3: TGTGCCAGCAGTCCTTTCCACAGGGAGAGCACAGATACGCAGTATTTT.

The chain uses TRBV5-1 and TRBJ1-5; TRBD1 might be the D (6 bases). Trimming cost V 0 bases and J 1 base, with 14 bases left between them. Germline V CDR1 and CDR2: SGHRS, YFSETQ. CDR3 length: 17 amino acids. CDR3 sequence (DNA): TGCGCCAGCAGCTTGGGGCCGTCAGGGGCCAGCAATCAGCCCCAGCATTTT. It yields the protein CASSLGPSGASNQPQHF.

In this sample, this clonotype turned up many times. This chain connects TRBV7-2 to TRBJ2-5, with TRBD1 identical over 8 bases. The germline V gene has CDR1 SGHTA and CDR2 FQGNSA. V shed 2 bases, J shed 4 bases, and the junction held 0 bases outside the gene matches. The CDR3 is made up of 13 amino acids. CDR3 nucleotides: TGTGCCAGCAGCTTAACAGGGGGAGAGACCCAGTACTTC. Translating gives CASSLTGGETQYF.

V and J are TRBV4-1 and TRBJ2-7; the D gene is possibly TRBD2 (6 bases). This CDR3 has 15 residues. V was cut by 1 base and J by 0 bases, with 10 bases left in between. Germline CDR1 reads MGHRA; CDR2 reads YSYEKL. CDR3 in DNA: TGCGCCAGCAGCCAAGTTGGGGGGAGCTCCTACGAGCAGTACTTC. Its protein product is CASSQVGGSSYEQYF.